These T cell receptor beta chains were read from a single sample in a study of T cells expressing NK-cell markers. TCRdb reprocessed the 5' RACE reads, with one entry per CDR3 protein and no DNA. This sample carries about 150,000 distinct CDR3 sequences, with roughly 21% going to the ten biggest clones. The source material was blood T cells: a sorted CD56 or NKG2C T cell subset, CD4+ or CD8+ T cells, or bulk PBMC T cells (not recorded which). Receptors were obtained from a man between 18 and 69 years old in good health. Each CDR3 is given with its conserved first and last residue.

CDR3,V,length,J
CASSQVGTGVVNSPLHF,TRBV4-1,17,TRBJ1-6
CSARDRVRGYSVYEQYF,TRBV20-1,17,TRBJ2-7
CASSLVSSWGTDTQYF,TRBV5-6,16,TRBJ2-3
CASSPEDRGHNQPQHF,TRBV4-1,16,TRBJ1-5
CSARVLGGPGTGELFF,TRBV20-1,16,TRBJ2-2
CASTEVWTGGAPNQPQHF,TRBV5-5,18,TRBJ1-5
CASSLDIPRSYEQYF,TRBV5-1,15,TRBJ2-7
CASSPQWGDRVFADTQYF,TRBV7-8,18,TRBJ2-3
CASSLEAGPSSVEAFF,TRBV5-1,16,TRBJ1-1
CASSVDTSGTYNEQFF,TRBV9,16,TRBJ2-1
CASSDDGWNEQFF,TRBV2,13,TRBJ2-1
CASSPRGWDYGYTF,TRBV14,14,TRBJ1-2
CASSSGPGQGASEAFF,TRBV5-1,16,TRBJ1-1
CASSNLRDSQETQYF,TRBV21-1,15,TRBJ2-5
CSARDLEGLALYNEQFF,TRBV20-1,17,TRBJ2-1
CASSLLRGANTGELFF,TRBV7-8,16,TRBJ2-2
CSVLAGDSSDTQYF,TRBV29-1,14,TRBJ2-3
CASSPGQGAREQYF,TRBV6-1,14,TRBJ2-7
CASSSTGGGETQYF,TRBV6-1,14,TRBJ2-5
CASIPTVTGELFF,TRBV2,13,TRBJ2-2
CATSRGVSYNSPLHF,TRBV15,15,TRBJ1-6
CASSLDRDYEQYF,TRBV27,13,TRBJ2-7